The next 20 T cell receptor beta chains were all read from a single sample in a study of response to subunit inactivated influenza vaccine. TCRdb re-called the RT-PCR reads through MiXCR, storing one row per CDR3 protein. Seen here are some 640,000 distinct CDR3 sequences, approximately 15% observed once, and the top ten hold 5.5% to 7%. This specimen was PBMCs from blood, taken 14 to 15 days before vaccination. Every receptor here comes from a man between 45 and 60 years old who received an inactivated influenza vaccine.

In its sample, this clonotype was seen a few times. V gene TRBV4-3 combines with J gene TRBJ2-7, with D perhaps matching TRBD1 (6 bases). V shed 1 base and J shed 5 bases, with 18 bases lying between them. Per germline, CDR1 LGHNA and CDR2 YSLEER. The CDR3 extends over 16 amino acids. CDR3 coding DNA: TGCGCCAGCAGCCAAGGGGGGCCGAGGGCCGGAGACGAGCAGTACTTC. Translating gives CASSQGGPRAGDEQYF.

The V gene is TRBV14, the J gene TRBJ2-1; D may be TRBD2 (6 bases). V lost 0 bases and J lost 2, with 11 bases in between. Germline V lookup: CDR1 SGHDN, CDR2 FVKESK. The CDR3 has 16 residues. CDR3 loop: CASSQDLGLTYNEQFF. CDR3 DNA: TGTGCCAGCAGCCAAGATCTGGGACTTACCTACAATGAGCAGTTCTTC.

The J gene is TRBJ2-2, the V gene TRBV4-2, with D unresolved. Looked up from germline, CDR1 is LGHNA and CDR2 is YNFKEQ. The CDR3 loop spans 16 amino acids. With 0 bases removed from V and 2 bases from J, the gap between germline ends came to 10 bases. The DNA of the CDR3 is TGTGCCAGCAGCCAAGAGACCGCTGGTAACACCGGGGAGCTGTTTTTT. Residues: CASSQETAGNTGELFF.

This clonotype was seen a few times. The chain recombines TRBV20-1 with TRBJ2-1; 7 nucleotides align to TRBD1. The CDR3 runs to 13 residues. J gave up 3 bases and V 4 bases, and 3 bases lay outside the gene matches. The germline V gene encodes CDR1 DFQATT and CDR2 SNEGSKA (reference sequence). CDR3 DNA: TGCAGTGCTAAACAGGGGAACTACAATGAGCAGTTCTTC. Protein product: CSAKQGNYNEQFF.

This clonotype came up a few times. This rearrangement joins TRBV6-5 to TRBJ2-7; tentatively, D is TRBD2 (6 bases). Germline V gene lookup returns CDR1 MNHEY and CDR2 SVGAGI. Trimming stripped 0 bases from V and 1 base from J, with 16 bases between. This CDR3 has 17 amino acids. Here the CDR3 DNA reads TGTGCCAGCAGTTACTCGATCTACGGGAGTGAATCCTACGAGCAGTACTTC. Its translation is CASSYSIYGSESYEQYF.

The chain combines TRBV19 with TRBJ2-1; no reliable D call. This CDR3 has 14 residues. Germline loops: CDR1 LNHDA, CDR2 SQIVND (reference sequence). Trimming pared 3 bases from V and 7 bases from J, leaving 13 bases between. The CDR3 here is CASSILENSNEQFF. CDR3 bases: TGTGCCAGTAGTATTTTAGAGAACTCGAATGAGCAGTTCTTC.

Concerning this clonotype itself: Since a much larger clone is just one base distant, this may be a read error. The chain links TRBV2 to TRBJ2-5; D is ambiguous. CDR1 and CDR2 from the germline V gene are SNHLY and FYNNEI. V lost 7 bases to trimming and J lost 2 bases, with 2 bases between them. CDR3 size: 10 residues. CDR3 amino acids: CASKQETQYF. CDR3 nucleotides: TGTGCCAGCAAACAAGAGACCCAGTACTTC.

This clonotype was observed a single time. The chain links TRBV11-3 to TRBJ2-1; D is perhaps TRBD1 or TRBD2 (5 bases each). This CDR3 is 14 amino acids long. The V and J ends lost 1 base and 9 bases respectively, with 13 bases between them. Germline-derived CDR1 and CDR2 are SGHNT and YENEEA. CDR3 sequence (DNA): TGTGCCAGCAGCTTAGCGGGACCCGGCGGTGAGCAGTTCTTC. This codes for CASSLAGPGGEQFF.

A few counts support this clonotype. The chain couples TRBV12-3 or TRBV12-4 to TRBJ2-1; perhaps TRBD1 as D (6 bases). V was trimmed by 6 bases and J by 0 bases, leaving 12 bases between them. The CDR3 covers 15 residues. CDR3 protein: CASSRTGFSYNEQFF. In nucleotides, the CDR3 is TGTGCCAGCAGCAGAACAGGGTTCTCCTACAATGAGCAGTTCTTC.

This clonotype was detected many times. The CDR3, as DNA: TGTGCCAGCAGCTTAAGGGACAGGGCGGGTGAAAAACTGTTTTTT. It codes for CASSLRDRAGEKLFF. The V gene is TRBV11-2, the J gene TRBJ1-4; TRBD1 agrees at 9 bases. The CDR3 covers 15 residues. Germline trimming cut 2 bases from V and 7 bases from J; bases unmatched to any gene: 5. Germline V gene data show CDR1 as SGHAT and CDR2 as FQNNGV.

The V call is TRBV12-5, the J call TRBJ2-2; 8 nucleotides line up with TRBD1. Germline V gene sequence: CDR1 LGHNT, CDR2 FRNRAP. The junction had 10 bases not matched to a gene; V was cut back by 6 bases and J by 4 bases. The length of the CDR3 is 16 residues. The CDR3 loop is CASGSSGQARTGELFF. CDR3 DNA: TGTGCTAGTGGCTCTTCGGGACAGGCCCGCACCGGGGAGCTGTTTTTT.

V and J are TRBV5-1 and TRBJ1-2; 8 bases line up with TRBD1. Germline CDR1 reads SGHRS; CDR2 reads YFSETQ. J lost 2 bases, V lost 6 bases, and 6 bases had no gene match. The CDR3 contains 14 residues. CDR3 in DNA: TGCGCCAGCACGGACAGGGTAGGGAACTATGGCTACACCTTC. Its translation is CASTDRVGNYGYTF.

In the case of this clonotype: The germline gene is not matched at one end of the junction; a read error may be the cause. J is TRBJ1-2 and V is TRBV7-9; possibly TRBD1 for D (6 bases). This CDR3 is 12 amino acids long. Germline assignment: CDR1 SEHNR and CDR2 FQNEAQ (reference sequence). This chain's CDR3 is CASTRGGYDYTF. CDR3 in DNA: TGTGCCAGCACCCGCGGGGGCTATGACTACACCTTC.

J is TRBJ2-7 and V is TRBV15; 9 nucleotides match TRBD1. Germline CDR1 LNHNV, CDR2 YYDKDF (reference sequence). CDR3 length: 13 amino acids. Losses at the gene ends were 6 bases for V and 6 bases for J; bases not matched to a gene: 6. CDR3 loop: CATSQGQGSEQYF. DNA for the CDR3: TGTGCCACCAGTCAGGGACAGGGCTCCGAGCAGTACTTC.

This clonotype was found a few times. This sequence joins TRBV20-1 and TRBJ2-3; 9 nucleotides match TRBD2. The germline gives CDR1 DFQATT, CDR2 SNEGSKA (reference sequence). This CDR3 spans 14 amino acids. V shed 5 bases and J 5 bases; nucleotides not matched to a gene: 8. Here the CDR3 reads CSAYNSGRKDTQYF. The CDR3, as DNA: TGCAGTGCTTATAATAGCGGGAGAAAAGATACGCAGTATTTT.

This clonotype has a handful of counts. The chain has TRBV7-9 and TRBJ2-1; TRBD2 aligns across 9 bases. In germline, CDR1 is SEHNR, CDR2 FQNEAQ (reference sequence). This CDR3 region has 15 residues. V shed 2 bases, J shed 7 bases, and the junction held 6 bases outside the gene matches. The CDR3 DNA is TGTGCCAGCAGCTTATTGGGACTAGCATCGAATGAGCAGTTCTTC. Amino acid sequence: CASSLLGLASNEQFF.

Points on this clonotype: Compared with germline, one end of the junction differs, possibly owing to a read error. The chain uses TRBV3-1 and TRBJ2-7; 7 nucleotides match TRBD2. This CDR3 region has 15 residues. Germline CDR1 and CDR2: LGHDT and YNNKEL (reference sequence). This chain's CDR3 is CATSQGGALSYEQYF. As DNA, the CDR3 is TGTGCCACCAGCCAGGGAGGGGCACTTTCCTACGAGCAGTACTTC.

The gene calls are TRBV24-1 and TRBJ1-6, with TRBD1 identical over 7 bases. The CDR3 consists of 14 residues. CDR1 and CDR2 from the germline V gene are KGHDR and SFDVKD. Losses at the gene ends were 7 bases for V and 7 bases for J; bases not matched to a gene: 6. The DNA for the CDR3 is TGTGCCACCAGCTCCGGGACAGCCAATTCACCCCTCCACTTT. Encoded protein: CATSSGTANSPLHF.

The J gene is TRBJ1-5, the V gene TRBV28; weak D call: TRBD1 (5 bases). This CDR3 has 15 amino acids. From germline, CDR1 is MDHEN and CDR2 SYDVKM. The V end was cut by 7 bases, the J end by 4 bases, with 17 bases between. This chain's CDR3 is CASNYPGRRNQPQHF. As DNA, the CDR3 is TGTGCCAGCAATTATCCGGGACGGAGAAATCAGCCCCAGCATTTT.

This clonotype was observed many times. This chain uses TRBV5-1 with TRBJ1-1; 8 positions match TRBD1. The germline CDR1 and CDR2 sequences are SGHRS and YFSETQ. The CDR3 consists of 15 residues. With V trimmed by 2 bases and J by 7 bases, 10 bases remained unmatched. Here the CDR3 reads CASSFNSGQGFEAFF. CDR3 nucleotides: TGCGCCAGCAGCTTCAATTCCGGACAGGGATTTGAAGCTTTCTTT.